Detailed here is one T cell receptor (beta chain). Assay used: immunoSEQ multiplex PCR; TCRdb lists only in-frame clones, some missing. Among more than 55,000 clones listed, roughly 89% were seen once. This entry belongs to a study of T cell changes during pregnancy in multiple sclerosis. V was trimmed by 3 bases and J by 4 bases, leaving 7 bases between them. The CDR3 is 12 residues long. Germline V gene lookup returns CDR1 ENHRY and CDR2 SYGVKD. V usage is TRBV10-3 and J usage is TRBJ2-7; tentatively, D is TRBD1 (5 bases). Specimen: peripheral blood, collected after pregnancy. The sequence derives from a female donor in good health, enrolled as a control in a pregnancy study. The CDR3 spells CAISERQYEQYF. The CDR3 region has the DNA TGTGCCATCAGTGAAAGACAGTACGAGCAGTACTTC.